This TCR beta chain emerged from a study of control samples from healthy donors and cancer patients. The length of the CDR3 is 14 residues. Looked up from germline, CDR1 is SQVTM and CDR2 is ANQGSEA. Trimming left V 1 base short and J 4 bases short, with 13 bases between. Sequenced by immunoSEQ multiplex PCR; TCRdb stores in-frame clones only, minus some. The sample yields 100,000 to 150,000 clones, roughly 84% seen once. Sequenced sample: blood. V gene TRBV29-1 combines with J gene TRBJ1-2, with a possible D match to TRBD1 (6 bases). This clonotype was sampled from a man aged 35-49 years in good health. For the CDR3, the DNA is TGCAGCGTTGAAGCACAGGGTTCCCGCTATGGCTACACCTTC. Translated: CSVEAQGSRYGYTF.